Listed below are T cell receptor beta chains from one sample, sequenced in a study of CD8 T cells in ankylosing spondylitis. TCRdb itself ran the 5' RACE reads through MiXCR, one entry per CDR3 protein. The repertoire holds 300,000 to 350,000 distinct CDR3 sequences, with around 20% as singletons. Sample: blood, either unsorted or a sorted T cell fraction (not recorded which). All receptors come from a female donor with ankylosing spondylitis or in good health (not recorded which). CDR3s include the opening cysteine and the closing phenylalanine or tryptophan. Each record gives: J gene, V gene, CDR3 length, clone size, D gene, CDR3 protein, CDR3 DNA. D genes are given only for firm matches. Part of the rows lack a size; the others show once, few, many or a class for expanded clones.

>TRBJ2-5|TRBV5-1|15|-|TRBD1
CASSTGQVSQETQYF
TGCGCCAGCAGCACGGGACAGGTCTCACAAGAGACCCAGTACTTC
>TRBJ2-1|TRBV28|15|-|-
CASSFHSKVDNEQFF
TGTGCCAGCAGTTTCCACTCCAAAGTTGACAATGAGCAGTTCTTC
>TRBJ1-1|TRBV7-2|13|-|-
CASSTDRHTEAFF
TGTGCCAGCAGTACTGACAGACACACTGAAGCTTTCTTT
>TRBJ2-7|TRBV29-1|13|many|-
CSVGLQNSYEQYF
TGCAGCGTTGGTCTCCAAAACTCCTACGAGCAGTACTTC
>TRBJ2-1|TRBV29-1|15|few|TRBD2
CSVDGTMSSYNEQFF
TGCAGCGTTGACGGGACTATGAGCTCCTACAATGAGCAGTTCTTC
>TRBJ2-1|TRBV6-1|11|once|-
CASSEVYEQFF
TGTGCCAGCAGTGAAGTCTATGAGCAGTTCTTC
>TRBJ2-1|TRBV20-1|14|few|-
CSAYRPGPYNEQFF
TGCAGTGCTTACAGACCGGGCCCCTACAATGAGCAGTTCTTC
>TRBJ1-5|TRBV7-2|14|-|-
CASSLGSGNQPQHF
TGTGCCAGCAGCTTAGGGTCGGGCAATCAGCCCCAGCATTTT
>TRBJ1-5|TRBV12-3/TRBV12-4|14|-|-
CGSRPGSRDQPQHF
TGTGGCAGCAGGCCCGGGTCGCGTGATCAGCCCCAGCATTTT
>TRBJ2-1|TRBV6-2/TRBV6-3|16|few|TRBD1
CASSSQGAGFGNEQFF
TGTGCCAGCAGTTCACAGGGGGCGGGTTTTGGCAATGAGCAGTTCTTC
>TRBJ2-1|TRBV5-1|15|-|TRBD2
CASSLVSSGNDEQFF
TGCGCCAGCAGCTTGGTGTCTAGCGGGAACGATGAGCAGTTCTTC
>TRBJ2-6|TRBV20-1|16|-|-
CSAKREGDSGANVLTF
TGCAGTGCAAAACGGGAAGGAGACTCTGGGGCCAACGTCCTGACTTTC
>TRBJ2-7|TRBV6-5|11|many|-
CASRGAYEQYF
TGTGCCAGCCGAGGAGCCTACGAGCAGTACTTC
>TRBJ2-7|TRBV5-1|12|-|TRBD2
CASKAGDYEQYF
TGCGCCAGCAAGGCGGGAGACTACGAGCAGTACTTC
>TRBJ2-7|TRBV29-1|15|many|-
CSASGGKRGAYEQYF
TGCAGCGCCTCGGGCGGGAAGAGGGGCGCCTACGAGCAGTACTTC
>TRBJ2-3|TRBV30|12|-|TRBD2
CAWTSGRDTQYF
TGTGCTTGGACTAGCGGGAGGGATACGCAGTATTTT
>TRBJ2-5|TRBV20-1|13|few|-
CSQPGPTPPLQYF
TGCAGCCAGCCGGGACCCACACCCCCCCTGCAGTACTTC
>TRBJ1-4|TRBV2|16|few|-
CASSERSGGRGEKLFF
TGTGCCAGCAGTGAGAGGAGCGGGGGGCGCGGTGAAAAACTGTTTTTT
>TRBJ2-1|TRBV27|14|-|-
CASSIRPPLNKQFF
TGTGCCAGCAGTATCCGGCCCCCTTTGAATAAGCAGTTCTTC
>TRBJ1-4|TRBV6-5|18|-|TRBD1
CASSYSMGQGMVWEKLFF
TGTGCCAGCAGTTACTCGATGGGACAGGGGATGGTGTGGGAAAAACTGTTTTTT
>TRBJ1-1|TRBV5-1|13|few|-
CASSLDWGTEAFF
TGCGCCAGCAGCTTGGACTGGGGCACTGAAGCTTTCTTT
>TRBJ1-1|TRBV5-5|14|-|-
CASSLEGENTEAFF
TGTGCCAGCAGCTTGGAAGGGGAGAACACTGAAGCTTTCTTT
>TRBJ2-1|TRBV15|16|-|-
CATSRDAATGSNEQFF
TGTGCCACCAGCAGAGATGCCGCCACAGGGTCCAATGAGCAGTTCTTC
>TRBJ1-2|TRBV6-2/TRBV6-3|13|few|TRBD1
CASSNDRGAGYTF
TGTGCCAGCTCGAACGACAGGGGCGCTGGCTACACCTTC
>TRBJ1-1|TRBV20-1|13|few|TRBD1
CSSGGELNTEAFF
TGCAGTTCAGGGGGAGAGCTGAACACTGAAGCTTTCTTT
>TRBJ1-4|TRBV28|14|-|TRBD1
CASRLQGFGEKLFF
TGTGCCAGCAGGTTACAGGGGTTTGGCGAAAAACTGTTTTTT
>TRBJ2-5|TRBV9|15|-|-
CASSLSPLGQETQYF
TGTGCCAGCAGCTTGAGTCCCCTGGGCCAAGAGACCCAGTACTTC
>TRBJ2-7|TRBV11-1|13|-|TRBD1
CASGTGGGSEQYF
TGTGCCAGCGGAACAGGGGGCGGGTCCGAGCAGTACTTC
>TRBJ2-1|TRBV7-3|14|-|-
CASSLPGVYHEQFF
TGTGCCAGCAGCTTACCGGGGGTATATCATGAGCAGTTCTTC
>TRBJ2-7|TRBV20-1|13|many|TRBD2
CSAELAGSYEQYF
TGCAGTGCGGAACTAGCGGGATCCTACGAGCAGTACTTC
>TRBJ2-1|TRBV20-1|16|few|TRBD2
CSARDGGRAYRNEQFF
TGCAGTGCTAGAGATGGTGGGAGGGCCTATCGCAATGAGCAGTTCTTC
>TRBJ2-3|TRBV5-6|14|-|-
CASGGGTSTDTQYF
TGTGCCAGCGGGGGTGGGACTAGCACAGATACGCAGTATTTT
>TRBJ2-7|TRBV4-3|13|-|-
CASSQDIPYEQYF
TGCGCCAGCAGCCAAGATATTCCATACGAGCAGTACTTC
>TRBJ2-1|TRBV11-1|18|few|TRBD2
CASTLQALGLAGGNEQFF
TGTGCCAGCACTCTACAGGCCCTCGGGCTAGCGGGAGGGAATGAGCAGTTCTTC
>TRBJ2-3|TRBV6-4|13|-|-
CASSDPAGDTQYF
TGTGCCAGCAGTGACCCGGCCGGCGATACGCAGTATTTT
>TRBJ1-4|TRBV5-6|16|few|TRBD1
CASSPGQGRANEKLFF
TGTGCCAGCAGCCCGGGACAGGGGAGGGCTAATGAAAAACTGTTTTTT
>TRBJ2-7|TRBV12-3/TRBV12-4|15|few|TRBD1
CASSPGTGHPYEQYF
TGTGCCAGCAGCCCGGGGACAGGTCATCCCTACGAGCAGTACTTC
>TRBJ2-7|TRBV15|14|-|-
CATSREGRAYEQYF
TGTGCCACCAGCAGAGAAGGCAGAGCCTACGAGCAGTACTTC
>TRBJ1-2|TRBV9|12|-|-
CASSPDSVGYTF
TGTGCCAGCAGCCCAGATTCGGTTGGCTACACCTTC
>TRBJ2-1|TRBV3-1|17|-|-
CASSQGVRTRGPWEQFF
TGTGCCAGCAGCCAAGGGGTCCGGACCAGAGGCCCATGGGAGCAGTTCTTC
>TRBJ2-3|TRBV10-3|16|-|-
CAISEPQGWSTDTQYF
TGTGCCATCAGTGAACCCCAGGGCTGGTCCACAGATACGCAGTATTTT
>TRBJ1-1|TRBV20-1|12|many|TRBD1
CSATQTGTEAFF
TGCAGTGCTACACAGACAGGGACTGAAGCTTTCTTT
>TRBJ2-3|TRBV4-3|18|-|TRBD1
CASSQDRVGQGWADTQYF
TGCGCCAGCAGCCAAGATCGCGTGGGACAGGGGTGGGCAGATACGCAGTATTTT
>TRBJ1-2|TRBV20-1|15|-|TRBD1
CSALKTGDLNYGYTF
TGCAGTGCTTTAAAGACAGGGGACCTAAACTATGGCTACACCTTC
>TRBJ1-6|TRBV20-1|13|many|-
CSANRDRLSPLHF
TGCAGTGCCAACCGGGACCGCTTATCGCCCCTCCACTTT
>TRBJ1-2|TRBV6-9|13|-|-
CASSEPTVYGYTF
TGTGCCAGCAGTGAACCGACAGTCTATGGCTACACCTTC
>TRBJ2-5|TRBV6-5|14|few|TRBD1
CASSSDRGMWTQYF
TGTGCCAGCAGTTCCGACAGGGGGATGTGGACCCAGTACTTC
>TRBJ2-6|TRBV4-2|19|-|TRBD2
CASSQKGLAGVYGANVLTF
TGTGCCAGCAGCCAAAAAGGACTAGCGGGAGTTTATGGGGCCAACGTCCTGACTTTC
>TRBJ2-7|TRBV6-5|11|many|-
CASSQGGEQYF
TGTGCCAGCAGCCAGGGGGGGGAGCAGTACTTC
>TRBJ2-1|TRBV20-1|15|-|-
CSAGAGLRRSNEQFF
TGCAGTGCTGGGGCGGGGCTGCGCCGGAGCAATGAGCAGTTCTTC
>TRBJ2-1|TRBV20-1|10|few|-
CSASPNEQFF
TGCAGTGCTAGCCCTAATGAGCAGTTCTTC
>TRBJ2-1|TRBV4-1|12|-|-
CASSQEGSEQFF
TGCGCCAGCAGCCAAGAGGGATCTGAGCAGTTCTTC
>TRBJ2-1|TRBV5-4|15|-|-
CASSSRALPYNEQFF
TGTGCCAGCAGCTCCCGAGCTTTACCGTACAATGAGCAGTTCTTC
>TRBJ2-7|TRBV7-2|15|once|TRBD2
CASSVLSGGEGEQYF
TGTGCCAGCAGCGTTTTGTCCGGGGGGGAGGGAGAGCAGTACTTC